This T cell receptor beta chain was sequenced during a study of T cell repertoires and HLA-DP antigens. General study results and limits: Antigen presentation used HeLa cells, with total CD4+ cells responding.

The data were produced by immunoSEQ multiplex PCR, yet TCRdb's version contains in-frame clones alone and is incomplete. This sample has 65,000 to 95,000 clones, with about 82% found just once. V was trimmed by 3 bases and J by 0 bases, leaving 6 bases between them. The CDR3 runs 14 residues. CDR1 is MDHEN, CDR2 SYDVKM, per germline. As to this clone: The target antigen is unknown.

The sequencing sample was made of CD4+ T cells from PBMCs. The J gene is TRBJ2-1, the V gene TRBV28; no reliable D call. This TCR derives from a man aged 60-69 years in good health and CMV-seronegative. CDR3 nucleotides: TGTGCCAGCAGTTTGCGGAGCTCCTACAATGAGCAGTTCTTC. It translates to CASSLRSSYNEQFF.